This TCR beta chain was sequenced during a study of neurological immune-mediated disorders. There are many counts of this clonotype. The antigen is not known. General study results and limits: The absence of shared CDR3 amino acid sequences among expanded clones across subjects suggests private repertoires in all groups.

CDR3 length equals 13 residues. Trimming pared 9 bases from V and 4 bases from J, leaving 13 bases between. Germline loops: CDR1 MNHNY, CDR2 SVGAGI (reference sequence). Every sequencing run generated in excess of 170 million TCR-beta sequences. These sequences covered 15-18 subjects. TCRdb recomputed calls from the 5' RACE reads with MiXCR, one row per CDR3 protein. Among around 65,000 distinct CDR3 sequences listed, 5.2% were seen once. This TCR was recovered from a human donor with multiple sclerosis. The donor label of this sample is uncertain. The gene calls are TRBV6-6 and TRBJ2-1; D uncertain. The specimen was PBMCs. CDR3 in DNA: TGTGCCAGTGGATGGGGTCTGTACAATGAGCAGTTCTTC. Its protein is CASGWGLYNEQFF.